Each of the 4 T cell receptor beta chains below was sequenced from the same sample in a study of blood T cell repertoires in COVID-19. Some clones are missing from TCRdb's copy, which holds only in-frame ones; the method was immunoSEQ multiplex PCR. The sample lists 270,000 or so clones; 82% were seen once. Sequencing input: peripheral blood. Receptor source: a woman aged 18-35 years with acute or convalescent COVID-19.

The gene calls are TRBV2 and TRBJ1-1; a weak D match, TRBD1 (6 bases). The CDR3 length is 19 residues. Trimming left V 6 bases short and J 7 bases short, with 33 bases between. Per the germline V gene, CDR1 is SNHLY and CDR2 is FYNNEI. The CDR3 is CASREPQIGGFFVLSEAFF. The DNA of the CDR3 is TGTGCCAGCAGGGAGCCCCAGATTGGGGGCTTCTTCGTCTTGAGTGAAGCTTTCTTT.

The chain is built from TRBV29-1 and TRBJ2-3; 9 bases are a match to TRBD1. This CDR3 has 14 residues. With V trimmed by 6 bases and J by 8 bases, 12 bases remained unmatched. From germline, CDR1 is SQVTM and CDR2 ANQGSEA. The CDR3 nucleotides are TGCAGCGTAACAGGGGGCGCAGATTCCGGTACGCAGTATTTT. It encodes CSVTGGADSGTQYF.

There are a few counts of this clone. The chain is built from TRBV28 and TRBJ2-2, with D uncertain. Trimming stripped 1 base from V and 1 base from J, with 10 bases between. This CDR3 spans 16 amino acids. Germline CDR1 and CDR2: MDHEN and SYDVKM. The CDR3 bases are TGTGCCAGCAGTTTATTGGGCAGGTGGAACACCGGGGAGCTGTTTTTT. Its translation is CASSLLGRWNTGELFF.

V gene TRBV20-1 combines with J gene TRBJ1-5; TRBD1 might be the D (6 bases). With 3 bases removed from V and 3 bases from J, the gap between germline ends came to 12 bases. CDR1 DFQATT and CDR2 SNEGSKA come from the germline V gene (reference sequence). The CDR3 length is 14 residues. This CDR3 is CSASQQGNNQPQHF. In nucleotides, the CDR3 is TGCAGTGCTAGTCAACAGGGAAACAATCAGCCCCAGCATTTT.